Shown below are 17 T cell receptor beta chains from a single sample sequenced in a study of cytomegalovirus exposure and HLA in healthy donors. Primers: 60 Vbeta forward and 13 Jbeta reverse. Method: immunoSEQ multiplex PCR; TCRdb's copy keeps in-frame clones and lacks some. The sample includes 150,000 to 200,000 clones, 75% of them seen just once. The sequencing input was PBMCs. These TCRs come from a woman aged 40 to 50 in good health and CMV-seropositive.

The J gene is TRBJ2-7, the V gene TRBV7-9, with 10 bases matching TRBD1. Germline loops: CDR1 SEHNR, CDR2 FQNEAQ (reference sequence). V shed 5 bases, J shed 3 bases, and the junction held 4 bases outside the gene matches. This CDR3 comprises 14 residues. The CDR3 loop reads CASSPRTGGYEQYF. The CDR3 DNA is TGTGCCAGCAGCCCACGGACAGGGGGCTACGAGCAGTACTTC.

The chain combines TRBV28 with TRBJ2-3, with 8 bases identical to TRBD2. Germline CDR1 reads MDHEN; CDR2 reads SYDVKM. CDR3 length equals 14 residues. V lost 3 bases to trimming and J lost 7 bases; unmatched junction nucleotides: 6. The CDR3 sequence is CASSFLGGRNTQYF. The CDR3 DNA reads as TGTGCCAGCAGTTTCCTGGGCGGGAGGAATACGCAGTATTTT.

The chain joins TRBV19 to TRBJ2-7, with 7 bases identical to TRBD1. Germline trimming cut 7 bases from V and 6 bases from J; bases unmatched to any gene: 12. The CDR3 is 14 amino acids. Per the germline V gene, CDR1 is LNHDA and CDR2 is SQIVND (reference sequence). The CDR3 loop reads CASTHGTDLREQYF. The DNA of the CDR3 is TGTGCCAGTACACACGGGACAGACCTACGCGAGCAGTACTTC. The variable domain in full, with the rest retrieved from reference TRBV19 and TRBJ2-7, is DGGITQSPKYLFRKEGQNVTLSCEQNLNHDAMYWYRQDPGQGLRLIYYSQIVNDFQKGDIAEGYSVSREKKESFPLTVTSAQKNPTAFYLCASTHGTDLREQYFGPGTRLTVT.

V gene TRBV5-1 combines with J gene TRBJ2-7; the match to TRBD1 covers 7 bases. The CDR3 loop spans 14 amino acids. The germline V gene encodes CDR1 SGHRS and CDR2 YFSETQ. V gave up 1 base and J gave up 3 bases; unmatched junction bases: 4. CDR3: CASSLRGPGYEQYF. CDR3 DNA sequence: TGCGCCAGCAGCTTGAGGGGGCCCGGCTACGAGCAGTACTTC. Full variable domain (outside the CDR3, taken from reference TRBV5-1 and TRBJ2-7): KAGVTQTPRYLIKTRGQQVTLSCSPISGHRSVSWYQQTPGQGLQFLFEYFSETQRNKGNFPGRFSGRQFSNSRSEMNVSTLELGDSALYLCASSLRGPGYEQYFGPGTRLTVT.

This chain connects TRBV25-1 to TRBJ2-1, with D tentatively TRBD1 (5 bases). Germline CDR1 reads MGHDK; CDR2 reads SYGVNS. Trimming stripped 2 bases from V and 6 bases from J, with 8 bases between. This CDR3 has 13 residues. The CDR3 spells CASSEAGFNEQFF. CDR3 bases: TGTGCCAGCAGTGAAGCAGGGTTCAATGAGCAGTTCTTC.

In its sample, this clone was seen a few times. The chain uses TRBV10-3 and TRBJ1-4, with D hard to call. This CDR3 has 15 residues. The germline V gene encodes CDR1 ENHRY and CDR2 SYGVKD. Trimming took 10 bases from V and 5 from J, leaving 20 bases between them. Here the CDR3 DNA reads TGTGCCACCGGACGCGCGGGGAGTAAGAATGAAAAACTGTTTTTT. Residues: CATGRAGSKNEKLFF.

This CDR3 reads CASSSPPENYGYTF. The CDR3 bases are TGTGCCAGCAGTTCACCCCCGGAGAACTATGGCTACACCTTC. The chain is built from TRBV28 and TRBJ1-2; D is unresolved. The CDR3 contains 14 residues. Trimming took off 4 bases at V and 2 bases at J, with 11 bases between the two ends. Germline loops: CDR1 MDHEN, CDR2 SYDVKM.

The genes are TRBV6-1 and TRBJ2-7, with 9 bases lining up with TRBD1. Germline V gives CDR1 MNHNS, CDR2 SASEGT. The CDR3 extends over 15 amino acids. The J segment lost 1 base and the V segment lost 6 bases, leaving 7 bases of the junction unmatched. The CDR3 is CASRPGQGLSYEQYF. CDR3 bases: TGTGCCAGCAGACCGGGACAGGGCCTTTCCTACGAGCAGTACTTC.

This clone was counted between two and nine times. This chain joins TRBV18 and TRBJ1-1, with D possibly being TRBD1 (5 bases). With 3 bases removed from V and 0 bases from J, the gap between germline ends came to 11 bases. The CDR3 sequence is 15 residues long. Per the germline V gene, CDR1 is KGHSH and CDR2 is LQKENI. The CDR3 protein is CASSPPQDMNTEAFF. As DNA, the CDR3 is TGTGCCAGCTCACCCCCACAGGACATGAACACTGAAGCTTTCTTT. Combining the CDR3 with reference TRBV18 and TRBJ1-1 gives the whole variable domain NAGVMQNPRHLVRRRGQEARLRCSPMKGHSHVYWYRQLPEEGLKFMVYLQKENIIDESGMPKERFSAEFPKEGPSILRIQQVVRGDSAAYFCASSPPQDMNTEAFFGQGTRLTVV.

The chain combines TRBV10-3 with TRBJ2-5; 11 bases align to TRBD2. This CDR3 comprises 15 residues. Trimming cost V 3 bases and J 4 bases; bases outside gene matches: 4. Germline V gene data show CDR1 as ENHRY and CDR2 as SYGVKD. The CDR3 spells CAISDRGLAGETQYF. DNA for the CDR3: TGTGCCATCAGTGACCGAGGACTAGCGGGAGAGACCCAGTACTTC.

This chain's CDR3 is CASSLDNSYNYGYTF. DNA for the CDR3: TGCGCCAGCAGCTTGGATAACTCCTATAACTATGGCTACACCTTC. The chain has TRBV5-1 and TRBJ1-2; D remains ambiguous. Germline CDR1 and CDR2: SGHRS and YFSETQ. Trimming shortened V by 0 bases and J by 1 base, and 10 bases separated the two germline ends. This CDR3 region has 15 residues.

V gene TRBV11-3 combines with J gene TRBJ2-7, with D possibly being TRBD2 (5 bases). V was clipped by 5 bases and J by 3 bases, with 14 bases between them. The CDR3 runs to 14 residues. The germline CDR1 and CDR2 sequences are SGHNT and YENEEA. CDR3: CASSHGEGNYEQYF. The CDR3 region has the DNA TGTGCCAGCAGCCATGGCGAGGGAAACTACGAGCAGTACTTC. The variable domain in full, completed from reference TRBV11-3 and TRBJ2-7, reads EAGVVQSPRYKIIEKKQPVAFWCNPISGHNTLYWYLQNLGQGPELLIRYENEEAVDDSQLPKDRFSAERLKGVDSTLKIQPAELGDSAVYLCASSHGEGNYEQYFGPGTRLTVT.

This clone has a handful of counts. CDR3 in DNA: TGTGCCAGCAGGCTGGGACTAACAGATACGCAGTATTTT. Translation gives CASRLGLTDTQYF. The rearrangement joins TRBV11-1 to TRBJ2-3; 7 bases agree with TRBD2. Germline V gene data show CDR1 as SGHAT and CDR2 as FQDESV (reference sequence). With 6 bases clipped from V and 3 bases from J, the junction kept 3 bases outside the gene matches. The CDR3 extends over 13 amino acids.

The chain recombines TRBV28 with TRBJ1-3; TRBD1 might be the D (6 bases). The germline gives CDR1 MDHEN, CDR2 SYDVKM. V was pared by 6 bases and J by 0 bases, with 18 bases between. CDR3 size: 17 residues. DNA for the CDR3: TGTGCCAGCAGCCCCTCCGGCCTGGACAGCTCTGGAAACACCATATATTTT. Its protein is CASSPSGLDSSGNTIYF. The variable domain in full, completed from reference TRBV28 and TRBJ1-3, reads DVKVTQSSRYLVKRTGEKVFLECVQDMDHENMFWYRQDPGLGLRLIYFSYDVKMKEKGDIPEGYSVSREKKERFSLILESASTNQTSMYLCASSPSGLDSSGNTIYFGEGSWLTVV.

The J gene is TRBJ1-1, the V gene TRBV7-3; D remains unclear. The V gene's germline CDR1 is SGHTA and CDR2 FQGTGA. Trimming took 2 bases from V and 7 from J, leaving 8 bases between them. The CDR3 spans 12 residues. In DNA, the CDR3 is TGTGCCAGCAGCTTAGCTGGCAGTGAAGCTTTCTTT. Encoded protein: CASSLAGSEAFF.

DNA for the CDR3: TGTGCCAGCAGCCTGGGACTCCACTCCTACAATGAGCAGTTCTTC. It is translated as CASSLGLHSYNEQFF. The gene calls are TRBV7-9 and TRBJ2-1; D is possibly TRBD2 (6 bases). The CDR3 runs to 15 residues. Germline V CDR1 and CDR2: SEHNR, FQNEAQ (reference sequence). The V end lost 5 bases, the J end lost 0 bases, and 11 bases lay between the germline ends.

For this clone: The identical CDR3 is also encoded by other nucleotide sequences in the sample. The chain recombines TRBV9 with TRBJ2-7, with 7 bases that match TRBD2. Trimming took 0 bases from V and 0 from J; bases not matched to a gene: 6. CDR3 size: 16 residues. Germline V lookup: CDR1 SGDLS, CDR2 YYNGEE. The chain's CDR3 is CASSVGASGLSYEQYF. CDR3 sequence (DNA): TGTGCCAGCAGCGTAGGAGCTAGCGGACTCTCCTACGAGCAGTACTTC. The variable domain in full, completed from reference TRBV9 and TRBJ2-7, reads DSGVTQTPKHLITATGQRVTLRCSPRSGDLSVYWYQQSLDQGLQFLIQYYNGEERAKGNILERFSAQQFPDLHSELNLSSLELGDSALYFCASSVGASGLSYEQYFGPGTRLTVT.